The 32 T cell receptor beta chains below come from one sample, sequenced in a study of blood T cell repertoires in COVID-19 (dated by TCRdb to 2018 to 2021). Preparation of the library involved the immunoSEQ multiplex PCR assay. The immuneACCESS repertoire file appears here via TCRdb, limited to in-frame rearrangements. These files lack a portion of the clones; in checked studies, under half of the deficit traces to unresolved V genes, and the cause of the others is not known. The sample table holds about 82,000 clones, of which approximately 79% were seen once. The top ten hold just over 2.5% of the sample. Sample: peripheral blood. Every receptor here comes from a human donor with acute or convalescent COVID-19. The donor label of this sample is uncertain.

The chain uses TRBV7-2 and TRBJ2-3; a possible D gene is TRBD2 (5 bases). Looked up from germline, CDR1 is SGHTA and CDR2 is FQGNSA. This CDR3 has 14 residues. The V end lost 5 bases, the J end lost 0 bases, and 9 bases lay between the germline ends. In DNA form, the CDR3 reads TGTGCCAGCAGCCTCTCGGGGAGCACAGATACGCAGTATTTT. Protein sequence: CASSLSGSTDTQYF. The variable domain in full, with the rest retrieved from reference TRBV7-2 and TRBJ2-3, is GAGVSQSPSNKVTEKGKDVELRCDPISGHTALYWYRQSLGQGLEFLIYFQGNSAPDKSGLPSDRFSAERTGGSVSTLTIQRTQQEDSAVYLCASSLSGSTDTQYFGPGTRLTVL.

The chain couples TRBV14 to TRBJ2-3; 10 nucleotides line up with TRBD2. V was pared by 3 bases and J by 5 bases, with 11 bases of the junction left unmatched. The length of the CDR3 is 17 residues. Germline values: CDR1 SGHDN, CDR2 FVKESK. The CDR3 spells CASSHPSGGAGRDTQYF. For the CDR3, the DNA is TGTGCCAGCAGCCACCCTAGCGGGGGTGCCGGCCGAGATACGCAGTATTTT.

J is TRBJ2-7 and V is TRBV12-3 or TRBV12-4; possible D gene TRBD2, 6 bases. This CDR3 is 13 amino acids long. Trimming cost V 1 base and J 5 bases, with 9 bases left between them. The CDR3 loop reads CASSLGRGNEQYV. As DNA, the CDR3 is TGTGCCAGCAGTTTAGGGAGGGGCAACGAGCAGTACGTC.

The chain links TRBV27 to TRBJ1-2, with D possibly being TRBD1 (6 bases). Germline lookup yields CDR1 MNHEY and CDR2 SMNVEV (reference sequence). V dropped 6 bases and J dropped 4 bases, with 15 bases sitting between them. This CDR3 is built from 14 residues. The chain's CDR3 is CASRNRAGSYGYTF. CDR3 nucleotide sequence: TGTGCCAGCAGAAACAGGGCAGGATCCTATGGCTACACCTTC.

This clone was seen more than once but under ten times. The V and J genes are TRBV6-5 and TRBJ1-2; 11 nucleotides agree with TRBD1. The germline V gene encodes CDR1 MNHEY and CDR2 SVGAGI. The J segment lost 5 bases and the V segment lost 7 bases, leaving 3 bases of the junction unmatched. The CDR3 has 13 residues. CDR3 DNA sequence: TGTGCCAGCACAGGGACAGGGGGTTATGGCTACACCTTC. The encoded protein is CASTGTGGYGYTF.

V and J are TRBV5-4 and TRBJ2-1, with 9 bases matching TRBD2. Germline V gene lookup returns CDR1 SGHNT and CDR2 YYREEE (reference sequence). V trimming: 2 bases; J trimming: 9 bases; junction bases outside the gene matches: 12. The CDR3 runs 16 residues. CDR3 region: CASSLGKAGGRSEQFF. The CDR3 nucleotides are TGTGCCAGCAGCTTAGGAAAAGCGGGGGGCCGCAGTGAGCAGTTCTTC.

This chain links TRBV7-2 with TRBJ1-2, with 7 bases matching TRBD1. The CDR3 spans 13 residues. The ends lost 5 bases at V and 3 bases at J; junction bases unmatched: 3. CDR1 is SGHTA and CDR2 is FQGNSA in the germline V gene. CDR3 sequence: CASSVDRDYGYTF. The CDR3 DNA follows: TGTGCCAGCAGCGTAGACAGGGACTATGGCTACACCTTC.

CDR3 DNA: TGTGCCAGCAGTGAGAGTGGTAGGGGCCGTGAAAAACTGTTTTTT. This sequence encodes CASSESGRGREKLFF. The rearrangement uses TRBV2 and TRBJ1-4, with a tentative D call TRBD1 (5 bases). V shed 3 bases and J shed 7 bases, with 15 bases lying between them. There are 15 residues in the CDR3. Germline CDR1 and CDR2: SNHLY and FYNNEI.

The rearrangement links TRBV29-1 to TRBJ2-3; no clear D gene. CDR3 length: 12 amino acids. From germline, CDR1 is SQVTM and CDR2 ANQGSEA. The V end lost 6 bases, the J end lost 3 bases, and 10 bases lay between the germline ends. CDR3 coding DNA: TGCAGCGTCTCTCCGGGTACAGATACGCAGTATTTT. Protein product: CSVSPGTDTQYF.

CDR3 in DNA: TGTGCCAGCAAACCAAATTACGGGAGGGCCGGGGCAGATACGCAGTATTTT. As protein: CASKPNYGRAGADTQYF. The rearrangement joins TRBV3-1 (or the pseudogene TRBV3-2) to TRBJ2-3; 8 bases fit TRBD2. Germline CDR1 is LGHDT and CDR2 is YNNKEL (reference sequence). The CDR3 contains 17 residues. The trim removed 7 bases at V and 4 bases at J, leaving 16 bases unmatched.

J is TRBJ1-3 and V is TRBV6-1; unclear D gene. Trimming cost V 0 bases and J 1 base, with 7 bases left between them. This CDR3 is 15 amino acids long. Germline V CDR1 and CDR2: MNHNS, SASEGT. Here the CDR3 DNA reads TGTGCCAGCAGTGAAGCGCGGGCGTCTGGAAACACCATATATTTT. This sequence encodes CASSEARASGNTIYF.

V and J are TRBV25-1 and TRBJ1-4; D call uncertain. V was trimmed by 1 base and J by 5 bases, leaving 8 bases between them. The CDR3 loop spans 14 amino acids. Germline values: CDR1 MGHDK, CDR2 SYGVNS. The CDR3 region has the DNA TGTGCCAGCAGTGAATGGGCAGCAAATGAAAAACTGTTTTTT. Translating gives CASSEWAANEKLFF.

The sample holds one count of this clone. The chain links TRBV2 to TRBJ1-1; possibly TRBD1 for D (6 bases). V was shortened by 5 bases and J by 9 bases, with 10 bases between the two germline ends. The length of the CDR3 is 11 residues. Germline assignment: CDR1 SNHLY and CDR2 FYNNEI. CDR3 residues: CASSRGNQAFF. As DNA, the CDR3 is TGTGCCAGCAGTAGGGGGAACCAAGCTTTCTTT.

The CDR3 region has the DNA TGTGCCAGCAGCCGATGGACAGGTCGGGAAAAACTGTTTTTT. Its translation is CASSRWTGREKLFF. The chain carries TRBV6-5 and TRBJ1-4; the match to TRBD1 covers 7 bases. With V trimmed by 6 bases and J by 8 bases, 9 bases remained unmatched. Per the germline V gene, CDR1 is MNHEY and CDR2 is SVGAGI. The CDR3 totals 14 residues.

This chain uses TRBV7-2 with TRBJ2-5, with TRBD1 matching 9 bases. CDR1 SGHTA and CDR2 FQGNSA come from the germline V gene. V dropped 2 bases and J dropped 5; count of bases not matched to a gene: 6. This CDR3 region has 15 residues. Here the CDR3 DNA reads TGTGCCAGCAGCTTAAACAGGGGGCGGGTCGAGACCCAGTACTTC. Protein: CASSLNRGRVETQYF.

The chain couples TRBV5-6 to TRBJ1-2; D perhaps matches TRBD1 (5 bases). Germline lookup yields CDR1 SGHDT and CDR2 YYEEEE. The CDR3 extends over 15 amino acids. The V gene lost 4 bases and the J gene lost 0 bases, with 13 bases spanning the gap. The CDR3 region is CASSLPAGANYGYTF. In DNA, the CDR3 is TGTGCCAGCAGCCTACCCGCGGGGGCTAACTATGGCTACACCTTC.

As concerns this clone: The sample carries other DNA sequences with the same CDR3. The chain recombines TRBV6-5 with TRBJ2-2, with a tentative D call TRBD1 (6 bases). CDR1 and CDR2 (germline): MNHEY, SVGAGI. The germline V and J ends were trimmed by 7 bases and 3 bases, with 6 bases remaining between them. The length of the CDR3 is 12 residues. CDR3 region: CASTGDTGELFF. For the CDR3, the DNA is TGTGCCAGCACAGGGGACACCGGGGAGCTGTTTTTT.

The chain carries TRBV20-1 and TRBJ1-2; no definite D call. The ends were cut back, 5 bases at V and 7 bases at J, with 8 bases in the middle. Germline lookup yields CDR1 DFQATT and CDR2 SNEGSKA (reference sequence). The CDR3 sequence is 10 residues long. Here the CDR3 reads CSAGRVGYTF. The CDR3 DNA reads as TGCAGTGCTGGTCGGGTTGGCTACACCTTC.

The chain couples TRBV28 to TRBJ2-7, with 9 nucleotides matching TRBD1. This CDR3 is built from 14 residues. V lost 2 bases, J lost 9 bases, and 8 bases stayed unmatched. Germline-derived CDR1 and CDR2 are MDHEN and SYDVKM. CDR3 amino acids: CASSLTGTGTMQYV. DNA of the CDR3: TGTGCCAGCAGTTTAACCGGGACAGGGACGATGCAGTACGTC.

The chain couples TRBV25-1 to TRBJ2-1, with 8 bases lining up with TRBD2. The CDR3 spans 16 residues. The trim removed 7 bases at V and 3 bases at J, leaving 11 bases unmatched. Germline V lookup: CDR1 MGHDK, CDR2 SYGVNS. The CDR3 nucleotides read TGTGCCAGCACTAAAGGGGTAGCGGGGCGCTACAATGAGCAGTTCTTC. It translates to CASTKGVAGRYNEQFF.

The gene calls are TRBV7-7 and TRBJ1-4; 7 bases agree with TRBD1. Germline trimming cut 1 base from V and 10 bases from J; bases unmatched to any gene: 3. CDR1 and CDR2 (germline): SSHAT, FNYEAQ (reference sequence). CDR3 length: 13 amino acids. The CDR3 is CASSLEQGRKLFF. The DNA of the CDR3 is TGTGCCAGCAGCTTAGAACAGGGGAGAAAACTGTTTTTT.

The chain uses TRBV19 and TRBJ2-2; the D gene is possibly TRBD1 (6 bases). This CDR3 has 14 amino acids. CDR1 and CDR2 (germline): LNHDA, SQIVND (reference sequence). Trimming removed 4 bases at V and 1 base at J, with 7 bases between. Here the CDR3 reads CASSTGQNTGELFF. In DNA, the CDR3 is TGTGCCAGTAGTACGGGACAGAACACCGGGGAGCTGTTTTTT.

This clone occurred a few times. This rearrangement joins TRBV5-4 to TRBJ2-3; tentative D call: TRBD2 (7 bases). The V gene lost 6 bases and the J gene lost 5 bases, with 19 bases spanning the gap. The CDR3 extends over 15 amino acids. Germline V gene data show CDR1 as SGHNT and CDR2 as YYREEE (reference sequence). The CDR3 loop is CASTNLGRGRDTQYF. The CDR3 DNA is TGTGCCAGCACCAACTTGGGGAGGGGGAGAGATACGCAGTATTTT.

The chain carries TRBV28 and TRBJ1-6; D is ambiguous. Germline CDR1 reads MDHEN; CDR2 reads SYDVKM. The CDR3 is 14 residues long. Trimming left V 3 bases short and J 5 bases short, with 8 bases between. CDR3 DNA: TGTGCCAGCAGTTTGGTCAGTGATAATTCACCCCTCCACTTT. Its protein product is CASSLVSDNSPLHF.

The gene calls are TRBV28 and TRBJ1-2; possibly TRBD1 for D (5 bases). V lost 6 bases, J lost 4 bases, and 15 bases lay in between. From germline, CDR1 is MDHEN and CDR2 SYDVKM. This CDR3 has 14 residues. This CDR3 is CASRTQAYGYGYTF. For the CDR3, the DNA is TGTGCCAGCAGGACACAGGCATACGGCTATGGCTACACCTTC.

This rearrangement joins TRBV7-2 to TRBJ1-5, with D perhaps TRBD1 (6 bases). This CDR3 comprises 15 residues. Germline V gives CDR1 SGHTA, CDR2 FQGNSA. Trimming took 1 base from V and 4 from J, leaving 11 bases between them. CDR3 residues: CASSLGGGWNQPQHF. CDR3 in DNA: TGTGCCAGCAGCTTAGGGGGGGGCTGGAATCAGCCCCAGCATTTT.

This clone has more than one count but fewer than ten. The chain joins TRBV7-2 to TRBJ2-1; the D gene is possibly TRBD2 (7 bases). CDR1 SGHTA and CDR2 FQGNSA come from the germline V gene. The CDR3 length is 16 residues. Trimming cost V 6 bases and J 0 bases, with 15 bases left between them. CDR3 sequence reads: CASRVNGGRSYNEQFF. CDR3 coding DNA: TGTGCCAGCAGGGTAAACGGGGGGCGCTCCTACAATGAGCAGTTCTTC.

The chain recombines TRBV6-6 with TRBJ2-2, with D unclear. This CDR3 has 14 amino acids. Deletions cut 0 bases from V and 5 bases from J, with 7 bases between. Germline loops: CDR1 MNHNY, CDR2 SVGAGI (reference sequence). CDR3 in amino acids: CASSYSRVTGELFF. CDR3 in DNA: TGTGCCAGCAGTTACTCACGGGTAACCGGGGAGCTGTTTTTT.

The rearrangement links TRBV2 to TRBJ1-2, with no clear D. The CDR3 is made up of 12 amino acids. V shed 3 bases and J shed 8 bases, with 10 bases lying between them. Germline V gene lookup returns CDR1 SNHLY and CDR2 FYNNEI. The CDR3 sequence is CASSDDSLGYTF. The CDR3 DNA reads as TGTGCCAGCAGTGACGACTCCCTAGGCTACACCTTC.

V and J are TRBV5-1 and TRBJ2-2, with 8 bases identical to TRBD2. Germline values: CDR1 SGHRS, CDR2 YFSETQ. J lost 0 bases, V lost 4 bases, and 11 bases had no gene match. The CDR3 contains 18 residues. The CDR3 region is CASSPVSGATTNTGELFF. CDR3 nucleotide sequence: TGCGCCAGCAGCCCTGTTAGCGGGGCTACCACGAACACCGGGGAGCTGTTTTTT. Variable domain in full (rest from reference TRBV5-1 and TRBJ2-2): KAGVTQTPRYLIKTRGQQVTLSCSPISGHRSVSWYQQTPGQGLQFLFEYFSETQRNKGNFPGRFSGRQFSNSRSEMNVSTLELGDSALYLCASSPVSGATTNTGELFFGEGSRLTVL.

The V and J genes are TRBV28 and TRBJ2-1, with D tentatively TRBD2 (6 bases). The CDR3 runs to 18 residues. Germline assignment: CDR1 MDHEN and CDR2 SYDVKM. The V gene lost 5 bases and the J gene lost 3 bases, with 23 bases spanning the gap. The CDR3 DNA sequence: TGTGCCAGCAGTCCCCGGCCCTTCTGGGCGGGGAACTACAATGAGCAGTTCTTC. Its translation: CASSPRPFWAGNYNEQFF.

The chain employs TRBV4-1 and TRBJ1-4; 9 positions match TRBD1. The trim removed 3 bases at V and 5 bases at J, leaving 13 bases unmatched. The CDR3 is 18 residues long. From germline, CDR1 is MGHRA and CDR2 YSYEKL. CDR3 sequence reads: CASSQPRDRAVGNEKLFF. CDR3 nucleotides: TGCGCCAGCAGCCAGCCCCGGGACAGGGCGGTGGGGAATGAAAAACTGTTTTTT.